The source of this T cell receptor (beta chain) is a study of cytomegalovirus exposure and HLA in healthy donors. Primers for the PCR totalled 60 Vbeta and 13 Jbeta. Repertoires were generated with immunoSEQ multiplex PCR, while TCRdb's copy carries only in-frame clones and drops some. The sample consists of 150,000 or so clones, over 70% of them appearing once. This clone is a singleton in its sample. Germline CDR1 reads SGHAT; CDR2 reads FQNNGV. The CDR3 loop spans 14 amino acids. The J segment lost 5 bases and the V segment lost 1 base, leaving 3 bases of the junction unmatched. The J gene is TRBJ1-2, the V gene TRBV11-2; 8 bases agree with TRBD1. Sample: PBMCs. The origin of this receptor is a woman between 50 and 59 years old in good health and CMV-seropositive. CDR3 protein: CASSLGDRLYGYTF. DNA of the CDR3: TGTGCCAGCAGCTTAGGGGACAGGCTGTATGGCTACACCTTC.